The source of this T cell receptor beta chain is a study of beta chain features in type 1 diabetes. Overall study: The examined sorted cells totaled over 85,000,000 across samples.

V shed 1 base and J shed 6 bases, with 17 bases lying between them. The CDR3 contains 16 residues. Germline V gives CDR1 SGHRS, CDR2 YFSETQ. TCRB transcripts that were expressed got sequenced, as all of the isolated RNA had been reverse transcribed. Profiled with immunoSEQ multiplex PCR; TCRdb holds only in-frame clones, not every one. The profile shows around 15,000 clones, approximately 68% of them singletons. Study-level results: Among type 1 diabetes patients, VDJ junctions had fewer insertions and more deletions. In cDNA sequencing, cells with high TCR expression could be over-represented. Among patients with Type 1 diabetes, TCRB CDR3s were moderately but significantly shorter in every one of the four CD4+ subsets. Any role of HLA type in TCRB rearrangement remained unresolved here.

For this clone: The target antigen is unknown.

The receptor was derived from a man aged 25 to 40 with type 1 diabetes. The sequenced sample consisted of Tregs from blood. The chain couples TRBV5-1 to TRBJ1-5; D might be TRBD1 (6 bases). In DNA, the CDR3 is TGCGCCAGCAGCTTGTTGAACGCAGGGGTAGGTCAGCCCCAGCATTTT. Translated, it gives CASSLLNAGVGQPQHF.